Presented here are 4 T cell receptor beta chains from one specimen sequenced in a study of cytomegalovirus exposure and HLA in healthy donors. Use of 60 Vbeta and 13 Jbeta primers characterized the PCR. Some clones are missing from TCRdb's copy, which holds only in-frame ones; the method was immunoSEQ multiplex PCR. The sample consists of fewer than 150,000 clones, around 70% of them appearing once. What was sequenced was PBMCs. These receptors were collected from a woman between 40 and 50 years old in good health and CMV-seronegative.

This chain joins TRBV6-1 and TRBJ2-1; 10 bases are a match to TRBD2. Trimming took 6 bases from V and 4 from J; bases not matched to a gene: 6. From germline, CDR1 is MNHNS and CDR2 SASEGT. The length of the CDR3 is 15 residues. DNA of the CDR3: TGTGCCAGCAGCCCACTAGCGGGACTGTACAATGAGCAGTTCTTC. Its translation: CASSPLAGLYNEQFF.

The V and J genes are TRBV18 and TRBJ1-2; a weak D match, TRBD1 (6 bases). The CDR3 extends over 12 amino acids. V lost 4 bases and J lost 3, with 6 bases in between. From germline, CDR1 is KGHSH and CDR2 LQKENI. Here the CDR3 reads CASSRQDYGYTF. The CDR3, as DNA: TGTGCCAGCTCACGACAGGACTATGGCTACACCTTC.

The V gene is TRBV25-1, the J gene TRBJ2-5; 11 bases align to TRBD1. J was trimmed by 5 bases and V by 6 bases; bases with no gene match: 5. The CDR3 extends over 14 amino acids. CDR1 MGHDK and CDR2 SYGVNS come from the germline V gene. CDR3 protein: CASRRTGGAETQYF. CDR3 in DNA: TGTGCCAGCAGGAGGACAGGGGGCGCGGAGACCCAGTACTTC.

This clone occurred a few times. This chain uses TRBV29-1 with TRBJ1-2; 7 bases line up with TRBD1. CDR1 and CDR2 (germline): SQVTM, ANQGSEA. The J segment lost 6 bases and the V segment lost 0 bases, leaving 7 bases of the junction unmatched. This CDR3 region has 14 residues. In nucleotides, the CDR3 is TGCAGCGTTGAAGAAGGGGGCAGGGAGGATGGCTACACCTTC. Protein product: CSVEEGGREDGYTF. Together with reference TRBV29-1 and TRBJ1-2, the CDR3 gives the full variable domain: SAVISQKPSRDICQRGTSLTIQCQVDSQVTMMFWYRQQPGQSLTLIATANQGSEATYESGFVIDKFPISRPNLTFSTLTVSNMSPEDSSIYLCSVEEGGREDGYTFGSGTRLTVV.